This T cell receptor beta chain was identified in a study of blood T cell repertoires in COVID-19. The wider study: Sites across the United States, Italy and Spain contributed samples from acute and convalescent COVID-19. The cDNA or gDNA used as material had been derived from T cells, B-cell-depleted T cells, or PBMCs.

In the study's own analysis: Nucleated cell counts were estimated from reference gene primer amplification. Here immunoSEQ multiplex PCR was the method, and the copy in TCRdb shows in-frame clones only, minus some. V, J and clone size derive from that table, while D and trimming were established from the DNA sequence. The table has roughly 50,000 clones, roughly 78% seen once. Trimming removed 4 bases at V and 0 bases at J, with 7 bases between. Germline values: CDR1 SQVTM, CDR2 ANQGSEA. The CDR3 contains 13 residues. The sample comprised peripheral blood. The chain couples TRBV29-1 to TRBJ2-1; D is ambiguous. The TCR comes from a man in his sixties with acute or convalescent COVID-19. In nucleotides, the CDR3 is TGCAGCGTTGCACCTAGCTCCTACAATGAGCAGTTCTTC. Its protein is CSVAPSSYNEQFF.